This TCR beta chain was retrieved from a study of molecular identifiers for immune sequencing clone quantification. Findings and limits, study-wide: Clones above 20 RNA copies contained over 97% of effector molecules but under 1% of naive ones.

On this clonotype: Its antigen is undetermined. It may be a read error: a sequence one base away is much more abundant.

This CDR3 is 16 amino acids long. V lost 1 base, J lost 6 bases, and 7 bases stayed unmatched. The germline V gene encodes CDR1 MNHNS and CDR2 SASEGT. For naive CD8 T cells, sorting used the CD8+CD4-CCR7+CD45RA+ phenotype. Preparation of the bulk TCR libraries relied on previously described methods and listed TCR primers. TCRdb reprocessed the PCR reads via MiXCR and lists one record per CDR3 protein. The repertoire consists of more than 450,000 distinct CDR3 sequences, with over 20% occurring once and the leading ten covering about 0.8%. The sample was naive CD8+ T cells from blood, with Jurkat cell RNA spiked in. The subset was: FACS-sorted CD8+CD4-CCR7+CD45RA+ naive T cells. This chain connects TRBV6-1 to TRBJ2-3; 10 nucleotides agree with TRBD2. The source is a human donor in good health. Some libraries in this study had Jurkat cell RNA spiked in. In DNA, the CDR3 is TGTGCCAGCAGTGAAGTCCGGCTAGCGGGAGTCGATACGCAGTATTTT. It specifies CASSEVRLAGVDTQYF.